This T cell receptor beta chain was sequenced in a study of T cell responses to AZD1222 COVID-19 vaccine. Regarding the study as a whole: Repertoires were obtained only post-peak T cell response. Vaccine-related CD4 TCRs covered spike, predominating at 160-218 and 743-854.

This clone is labeled as medium-sized. Antigen unknown. Per germline, CDR1 LNHDA and CDR2 SQIVND (reference sequence). The V and J ends lost 5 bases and 0 bases respectively, with 13 bases between them. This CDR3 spans 16 amino acids. The repertoire was sequenced with immunoSEQ multiplex PCR; TCRdb's copy has only in-frame clones and lacks some. The sample records around 110,000 clones, around 87% being singletons. V gene TRBV19 combines with J gene TRBJ1-4; D uncertain. This clonotype was obtained from an adult in good health. The sample consisted of peripheral blood, taken on day 0 of AZD1222 vaccination. The DNA of the CDR3 is TGTGCCAGTAGTCAGACGGCCCTATCAACTAATGAAAAACTGTTTTTT. It codes for CASSQTALSTNEKLFF.